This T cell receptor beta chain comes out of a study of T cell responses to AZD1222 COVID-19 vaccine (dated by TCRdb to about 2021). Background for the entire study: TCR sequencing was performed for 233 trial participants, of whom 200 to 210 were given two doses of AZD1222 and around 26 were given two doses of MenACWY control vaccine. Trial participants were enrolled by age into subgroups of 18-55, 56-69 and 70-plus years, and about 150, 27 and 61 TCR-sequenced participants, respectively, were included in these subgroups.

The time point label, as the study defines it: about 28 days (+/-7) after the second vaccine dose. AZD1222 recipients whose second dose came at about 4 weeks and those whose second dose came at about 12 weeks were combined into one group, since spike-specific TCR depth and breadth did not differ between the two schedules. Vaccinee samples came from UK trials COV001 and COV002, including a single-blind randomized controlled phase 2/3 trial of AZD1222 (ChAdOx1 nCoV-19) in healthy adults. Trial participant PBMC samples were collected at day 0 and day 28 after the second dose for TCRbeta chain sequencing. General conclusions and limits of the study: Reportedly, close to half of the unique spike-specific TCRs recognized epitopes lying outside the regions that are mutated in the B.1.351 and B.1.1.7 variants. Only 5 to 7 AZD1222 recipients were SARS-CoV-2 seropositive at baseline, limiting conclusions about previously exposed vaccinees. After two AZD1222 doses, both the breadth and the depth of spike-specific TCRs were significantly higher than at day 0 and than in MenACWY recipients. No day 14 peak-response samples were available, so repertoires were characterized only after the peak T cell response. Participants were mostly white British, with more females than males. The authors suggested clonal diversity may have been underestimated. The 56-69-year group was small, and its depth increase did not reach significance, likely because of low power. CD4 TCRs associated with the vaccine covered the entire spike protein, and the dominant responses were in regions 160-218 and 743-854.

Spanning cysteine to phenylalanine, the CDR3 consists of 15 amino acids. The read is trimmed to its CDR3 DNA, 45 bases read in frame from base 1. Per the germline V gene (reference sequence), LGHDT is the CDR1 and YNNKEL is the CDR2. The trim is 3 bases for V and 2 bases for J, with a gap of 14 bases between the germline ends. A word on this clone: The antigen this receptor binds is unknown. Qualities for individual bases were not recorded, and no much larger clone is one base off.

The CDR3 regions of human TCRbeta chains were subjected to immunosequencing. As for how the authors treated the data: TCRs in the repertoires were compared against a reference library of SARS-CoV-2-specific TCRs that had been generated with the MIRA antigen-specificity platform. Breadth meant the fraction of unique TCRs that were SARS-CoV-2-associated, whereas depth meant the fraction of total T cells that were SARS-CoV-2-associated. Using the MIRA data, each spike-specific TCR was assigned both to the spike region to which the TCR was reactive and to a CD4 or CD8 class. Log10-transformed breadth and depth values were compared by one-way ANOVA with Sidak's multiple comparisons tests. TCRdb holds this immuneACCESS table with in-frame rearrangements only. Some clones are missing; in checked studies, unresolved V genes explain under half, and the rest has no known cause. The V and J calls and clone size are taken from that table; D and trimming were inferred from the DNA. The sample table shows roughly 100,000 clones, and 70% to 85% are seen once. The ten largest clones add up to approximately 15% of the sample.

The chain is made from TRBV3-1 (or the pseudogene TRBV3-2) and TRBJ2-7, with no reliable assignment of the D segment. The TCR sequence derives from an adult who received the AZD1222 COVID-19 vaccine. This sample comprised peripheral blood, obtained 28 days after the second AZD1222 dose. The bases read TGTGCCAGCAGCCAGGAACCGGGCCGTCCCTACGAGCAGTACTTC. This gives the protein CASSQEPGRPYEQYF.